The sequence of this TCR beta chain was determined in a study of CD8+CD57+ T cells in acquired aplastic anemia. Across the whole study: Isolated CD4+ and CD8+ cells, once sorted, yielded DNA averaging roughly 3 ug. Study observations and caveats: The study identified around 28 CD8+ CDR3 sequences shared by patients and controls. Researchers reported that CD8+ Simpson's diversity was not significantly different in patients versus controls.

About this clonotype: Its antigen is undetermined.

It was patients with CD8+CD57+ cell expansion by flow cytometry who were chosen for sequencing. Profiling that covered TCR beta VDJ and CDR3 relied on genomic DNA as its template. TCRdb called the reads again in MiXCR, with one record for every CDR3 protein. The sample includes 200,000 to 250,000 distinct CDR3 sequences, approximately 45% of them seen just once. The CDR3 spans 13 residues. Trimming left V 3 bases short and J 14 bases short, with 14 bases between. The V gene's germline CDR1 is LNHNV and CDR2 YYDKDF (reference sequence). V gene TRBV15 combines with J gene TRBJ1-6; no reliable D call. The sequencing input was sorted CD4+, CD8+, or CD8+CD57+ T cells (not recorded which) from PBMCs. This clonotype originated in a human donor with aplastic anemia. CDR3 bases: TGTGCCACCAGCAGCCAAGATCGGCTCACCCTCCACTTT. Translating it yields CATSSQDRLTLHF.